The rows below give T cell receptor beta chains drawn from one sample of a study of Ad26.COV2.S vaccination and SARS-CoV-2 variants. Method: immunoSEQ multiplex PCR; TCRdb's copy keeps in-frame clones and lacks some. The table records 350,000 to 450,000 clones, more than 75% of them present only once. The sequencing used peripheral blood, collected in a trial of Ad26.COV2.S vaccine versus placebo. These receptors came from a person aged 18-65 years who received the Ad26.COV2.S COVID-19 vaccine or a placebo. Each CDR3 is given with its conserved first and last residue. Fields, in order: D gene, clone size, V gene, J gene, CDR3 length, CDR3 protein, CDR3 DNA. D genes are given only for firm matches. Clone size is stated in some rows and not others, as once, few, many or a class when expanded.

>-|-|TRBV18|TRBJ2-3|12
CASSNLSDTQYF
TGTGCCAGCTCAAACCTTTCAGATACGCAGTATTTT
>-|-|TRBV6-5|TRBJ1-1|14
CASSLRQMNTEAFF
TGTGCCAGCAGCCTAAGACAAATGAACACTGAAGCTTTCTTT
>TRBD2|-|TRBV6-6|TRBJ2-1|15
CAGRLAGGPENEQFF
TGTGCCGGAAGACTAGCGGGGGGGCCGGAGAATGAGCAGTTCTTC
>-|-|TRBV5-1|TRBJ1-4|15
CASSSRRQDNEKLFF
TGCGCCAGCAGCTCCAGACGGCAAGATAATGAAAAACTGTTTTTT
>-|-|TRBV13|TRBJ2-7|15
CASSTGHANTYEQYF
TGTGCCAGCAGCACGGGACATGCGAATACCTACGAGCAGTACTTC
>-|-|TRBV12-3/TRBV12-4|TRBJ1-2|12
CASSNQGLGYTF
TGTGCCAGCAGTAATCAGGGGCTCGGCTACACCTTC
>-|-|TRBV4-3|TRBJ1-4|16
CASSPYGAGVNEKLFF
TGCGCCAGCAGCCCCTACGGGGCAGGGGTGAATGAAAAACTGTTTTTT
>TRBD2|many|TRBV5-1|TRBJ2-5|15
CASSSTQAGGETQYF
TGCGCCAGCAGCTCCACCCAAGCGGGGGGAGAGACCCAGTACTTC
>-|-|TRBV27|TRBJ2-7|14
CASSPWDGRYEQYF
TGTGCCAGCAGTCCCTGGGACGGGAGATACGAGCAGTACTTC
>-|-|TRBV11-2|TRBJ2-7|16
CASSLGQGTISYEQYF
TGTGCCAGCAGCTTAGGCCAGGGTACCATTTCCTACGAGCAGTACTTC
>-|-|TRBV11-2|TRBJ1-3|17
CASSPLAGQSSGNTIYF
TGTGCCAGCAGTCCGTTGGCAGGACAGAGCTCTGGAAACACCATATATTTT
>-|-|TRBV29-1|TRBJ1-2|12
CSVEAGYYGYTF
TGCAGCGTTGAGGCGGGGTACTATGGCTACACCTTC
>-|-|TRBV5-6|TRBJ2-6|18
CASSSPGAWGSGANVLTF
TGTGCCAGCAGCTCGCCAGGGGCTTGGGGCTCTGGGGCCAACGTCCTGACTTTC
>-|-|TRBV29-1|TRBJ1-1|14
CSVEDQGGYTEAFF
TGCAGCGTTGAAGACCAGGGTGGATACACTGAAGCTTTCTTT
>-|-|TRBV12-3/TRBV12-4|TRBJ2-4|13
CASVVAAKNIQYF
TGTGCCAGTGTGGTCGCGGCCAAAAACATTCAGTACTTC
>-|-|TRBV27|TRBJ1-2|13
CASSLDGGYGYTF
TGTGCCAGCAGTTTAGACGGAGGATATGGCTACACCTTC
>-|-|TRBV6-2/TRBV6-3|TRBJ2-1|12
CASSYSTHGQFF
TGTGCCAGCAGTTACTCCACGCATGGGCAGTTCTTC
>-|few|TRBV7-2|TRBJ2-5|13
CASSLLGVETQYF
TGTGCCAGCAGCTTATTGGGTGTGGAGACCCAGTACTTC
>-|-|TRBV19|TRBJ1-6|15
CASKDTPSYNSPLHF
TGTGCCAGTAAGGACACCCCTTCGTATAATTCACCCCTCCACTTT
>TRBD2|-|TRBV19|TRBJ2-1|15
CASRTSGYSYNEQFF
TGTGCCAGTAGGACTAGCGGATACTCCTACAATGAGCAGTTCTTC
>-|-|TRBV6-1|TRBJ1-2|15
CASSEANRHHYGYTF
TGTGCCAGCAGTGAAGCTAACAGGCACCACTATGGCTACACCTTC
>-|-|TRBV28|TRBJ1-3|11
CASRYGNTIYF
TGTGCCAGCAGGTATGGAAACACCATATATTTT
>-|-|TRBV5-1|TRBJ1-2|14
CASSSLGTPGGYTF
TGCGCCAGCAGCTCCCTCGGGACGCCGGGTGGCTACACCTTC
>-|-|TRBV18|TRBJ2-6|17
CASSPVTYTSGANVLTF
TGTGCCAGCTCACCCGTTACTTACACATCTGGGGCCAACGTCCTGACTTTC
>TRBD2|-|TRBV5-1|TRBJ2-5|16
CASSFGGLGSQETQYF
TGCGCCAGCAGCTTTGGGGGACTAGGGTCCCAAGAGACCCAGTACTTC
>TRBD1|-|TRBV4-2|TRBJ1-5|17
CASSQATGGGSNQPQHF
TGTGCCAGCAGCCAAGCGACAGGGGGCGGAAGCAATCAGCCCCAGCATTTT
>-|few|TRBV12-3/TRBV12-4|TRBJ2-3|12
CASQGYTDTQYF
TGTGCCAGTCAGGGATACACAGATACGCAGTATTTT
>TRBD1|many|TRBV11-3|TRBJ1-3|13
CASSTGVGNTIYF
TGTGCCAGTTCGACAGGGGTCGGAAACACCATATATTTT
>-|-|TRBV18|TRBJ2-1|19
CASSPPGGGGASLWNEQFF
TGTGCCAGCTCACCACCGGGGGGCGGAGGAGCTAGCCTTTGGAATGAGCAGTTCTTC
>TRBD2|-|TRBV7-9|TRBJ2-1|16
CASSISGGGSYNEQFF
TGTGCCAGCAGCATTAGCGGGGGCGGCTCCTACAATGAGCAGTTCTTC
>-|-|TRBV5-4|TRBJ2-5|14
CASSLGLGEETQYF
TGTGCCAGCAGCTTGGGACTGGGAGAAGAGACCCAGTACTTC
>TRBD1|-|TRBV30|TRBJ1-1|14
CAWLNRGQRAEAFF
TGTGCCTGGTTAAACAGGGGGCAGAGGGCTGAAGCTTTCTTT
>-|few|TRBV6-5|TRBJ2-7|14
CASSYRQGRYEQYF
TGTGCCAGCAGTTATCGGCAGGGTCGGTACGAGCAGTACTTC
>TRBD1|many|TRBV2|TRBJ1-3|13
CASIRDRGDTIYF
TGTGCCAGCATCCGGGACAGGGGGGACACCATATATTTT
>-|-|TRBV5-4|TRBJ2-7|13
CASSLGGEHEQYF
TGTGCCAGCAGCCTGGGCGGGGAGCACGAGCAGTACTTC
>TRBD1|-|TRBV6-5|TRBJ1-5|14
CASSGTGSNQPQHF
TGTGCCAGCAGCGGGACAGGATCTAATCAGCCCCAGCATTTT
>-|-|TRBV7-6|TRBJ2-3|15
CASSLSGRETDTQYF
TGTGCCAGCAGCTTATCCGGGAGAGAGACAGATACGCAGTATTTT
>TRBD2|-|TRBV30|TRBJ2-1|17
CAWSVGTSGGAYNEQFF
TGTGCCTGGAGTGTTGGGACTAGCGGGGGGGCCTACAATGAGCAGTTCTTC
>-|-|TRBV5-1|TRBJ2-2|15
CASSLGQGGTGELFF
TGCGCCAGCAGCTTGGGTCAGGGGGGCACCGGGGAGCTGTTTTTT
>TRBD2|-|TRBV2|TRBJ2-3|14
CASYTLAVTDTQYF
TGTGCCAGCTATACCCTAGCGGTCACAGATACGCAGTATTTT
>-|-|TRBV6-2/TRBV6-3|TRBJ1-2|16
CASSPSGQEQNYGYTF
TGTGCCAGCAGTCCCTCCGGACAAGAACAAAACTATGGCTACACCTTC
>TRBD2|once|TRBV7-9|TRBJ2-1|16
CASSLVSGTSHNEQFF
TGTGCCAGCAGCTTAGTTTCCGGGACTAGCCACAATGAGCAGTTCTTC
>-|-|TRBV27|TRBJ2-2|16
CASSSPGTGNTGELFF
TGTGCCAGCAGTTCCCCCGGGACTGGGAACACCGGGGAGCTGTTTTTT
>TRBD2|once|TRBV7-2|TRBJ2-5|16
CASSTLGLAGQETQYF
TGTGCCAGCAGCACGCTGGGACTAGCGGGTCAAGAGACCCAGTACTTC
>-|-|TRBV25-1|TRBJ2-7|13
CASSSLTLGEQYF
TGTGCCAGCAGTTCTTTGACGCTGGGCGAGCAGTACTTC
>-|-|TRBV7-2|TRBJ1-1|12
CASSLRGTEAFF
TGTGCCAGCAGCTTAAGAGGCACTGAAGCTTTCTTT
>-|-|TRBV21-1|TRBJ2-2|18
CASSKATGRLAGDRELFF
TGTGCCAGCAGCAAAGCCACTGGGAGGCTAGCGGGGGACAGGGAGCTGTTTTTT
>TRBD1|-|TRBV10-3|TRBJ1-5|13
CAISPDRVEPQHF
TGTGCCATCAGTCCTGACAGGGTCGAGCCCCAGCATTTT
>-|-|TRBV5-1|TRBJ1-1|13
CASSLAPGSEAFF
TGCGCCAGCAGCTTGGCCCCTGGATCCGAAGCTTTCTTT
>TRBD1|-|TRBV9|TRBJ1-2|17
CASSASGDRFSNYGYTF
TGTGCCAGCAGCGCTTCAGGGGACAGGTTCTCTAACTATGGCTACACCTTC
>-|once|TRBV19|TRBJ2-7|15
CASSIVWQGTYEQYF
TGTGCCAGTAGTATAGTGTGGCAGGGGACCTACGAGCAGTACTTC
>TRBD1|-|TRBV5-4|TRBJ2-2|17
CASSPGQGAQVTGELFF
TGTGCCAGCAGCCCGGGACAGGGGGCGCAAGTTACCGGGGAGCTGTTTTTT
>TRBD1|-|TRBV3-1/TRBV3-2|TRBJ1-6|20
CASSLPGTGAESSYNSPLHF
TGTGCCAGCAGCCTCCCCGGGACAGGGGCAGAAAGCTCCTATAATTCACCCCTCCACTTT
>-|few|TRBV7-2|TRBJ1-3|15
CASSSPTEAGNTIYF
TGTGCCAGCAGCTCCCCTACTGAAGCTGGAAACACCATATATTTT
>TRBD1|-|TRBV7-9|TRBJ2-1|14
CASSGGQGAYEQFF
TGTGCCAGCAGCGGGGGACAGGGGGCATATGAGCAGTTCTTC
>TRBD2|-|TRBV19|TRBJ2-4|15
CASATWGGAKNIQYF
TGTGCCAGTGCAACTTGGGGGGGAGCCAAAAACATTCAGTACTTC
>TRBD1|-|TRBV25-1|TRBJ1-6|15
CASKKTGTDNSPLHF
TGTGCCAGCAAGAAAACCGGGACAGACAATTCACCCCTCCACTTT
>-|-|TRBV2|TRBJ2-7|12
CASSQDYYEQYF
TGTGCCAGCAGTCAGGACTACTACGAGCAGTACTTC